This T cell receptor (beta chain) was documented in a study of cytomegalovirus exposure and HLA in healthy donors. Using immunoSEQ multiplex PCR, the repertoire was profiled, and TCRdb retains in-frame clones only, with some absent. The table includes tens of thousands of clones, 97% detected once. Germline values: CDR1 MNHEY, CDR2 SMNVEV (reference sequence). V dropped 2 bases and J dropped 3 bases, with 10 bases sitting between them. This CDR3 is 14 amino acids long. Sequencing used PBMCs. The chain links TRBV27 to TRBJ1-1; D is uncertain. The sequence came from a young woman in good health and CMV-seropositive. This CDR3 is CASSLPGSHTEAFF. The CDR3 region has the DNA TGTGCCAGCAGTTTACCGGGGTCCCACACTGAAGCTTTCTTT.